This T cell receptor (beta chain) was found in a study of blood T cell repertoires in COVID-19. In its sample, this clone was seen a few times. Clones were sequenced by immunoSEQ multiplex PCR, and TCRdb holds only the in-frame ones, with some missing. Here the sample spans roughly 200,000 clones, 86% being singletons. The CDR3 consists of 15 residues. J was trimmed by 9 bases and V by 4 bases; bases with no gene match: 9. Germline-derived CDR1 and CDR2 are SEHNR and FQNEAQ (reference sequence). Sequenced: PBMCs or T cells enriched from blood (not recorded which). This chain uses TRBV7-9 with TRBJ1-6; 7 bases fit TRBD1. The clonotype was recovered from a woman under 40 who had been exposed to COVID-19. CDR3: CASSSGRGGTSPLHF. The CDR3 region has the DNA TGTGCCAGCAGCTCCGGCCGAGGGGGCACTTCACCCCTCCACTTT.